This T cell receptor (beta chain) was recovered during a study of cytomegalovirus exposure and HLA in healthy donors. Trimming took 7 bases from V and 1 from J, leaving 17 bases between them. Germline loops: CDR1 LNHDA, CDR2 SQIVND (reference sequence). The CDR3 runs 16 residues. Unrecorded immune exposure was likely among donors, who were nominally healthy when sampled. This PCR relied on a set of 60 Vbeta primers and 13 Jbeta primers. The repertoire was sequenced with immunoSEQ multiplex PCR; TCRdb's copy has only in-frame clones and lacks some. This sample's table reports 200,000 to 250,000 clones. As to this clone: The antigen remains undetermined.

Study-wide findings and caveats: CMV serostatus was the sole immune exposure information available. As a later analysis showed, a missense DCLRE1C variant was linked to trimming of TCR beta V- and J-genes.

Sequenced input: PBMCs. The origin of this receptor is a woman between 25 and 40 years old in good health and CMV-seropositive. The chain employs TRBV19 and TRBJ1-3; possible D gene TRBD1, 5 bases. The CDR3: CASTINIYRSGNTIYF. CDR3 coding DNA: TGTGCCAGTACCATTAACATTTACAGGTCTGGAAACACCATATATTTT. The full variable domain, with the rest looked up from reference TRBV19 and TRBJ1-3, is DGGITQSPKYLFRKEGQNVTLSCEQNLNHDAMYWYRQDPGQGLRLIYYSQIVNDFQKGDIAEGYSVSREKKESFPLTVTSAQKNPTAFYLCASTINIYRSGNTIYFGEGSWLTVV.